Listed below are T cell receptor beta chains from one sample, sequenced in a study of CDR3 diversity in severe acne. TCRdb fed the PCR reads into MiXCR, producing one record per CDR3 protein. The sample carries almost 85,000 distinct CDR3 sequences, over 40% recorded once. The sample comprised blood. These TCRs come from a male donor in good health, without acne. Both conserved end residues are part of each CDR3. The order of the fields is V gene, J gene, clone size, CDR3 length, D gene, CDR3 protein, CDR3 DNA. A D gene is named only where the DNA matches it firmly. The listing skips clone size in some rows; elsewhere it reads once, few, many or a size class.

>TRBV24-1|TRBJ2-2|-|17|TRBD1
CATSDLFGTANTGELFF
TGTGCCACCAGTGATTTGTTTGGGACAGCGAACACCGGGGAGCTGTTTTTT
>TRBV10-1|TRBJ2-6|-|15|TRBD1
CASSEDRAGANVRAF
TGCGCCAGCAGTGAGGACAGGGCTGGGGCGAACGTCCGGGCTTTC
>TRBV5-1|TRBJ2-5|-|18|-
CASSLGTGIAGAQETQYF
TGCGCCAGCAGCTTGGGGACAGGGATAGCGGGGGCCCAAGAGACCCAGTACTTC
>TRBV2|TRBJ2-5|many|15|-
CASSGSRDWQETQYF
TGTGCCAGCAGTGGCAGCCGGGACTGGCAAGAGACCCAGTACTTC
>TRBV7-9|TRBJ2-5|-|17|TRBD2
CASSLAGLAGLQETQYF
TGTGCCAGCAGCTTAGCTGGACTAGCGGGGCTTCAAGAGACCCAGTACTTC
>TRBV19|TRBJ1-1|-|14|-
CATTRLGLRTEAFF
TGTGCCACTACAAGGTTAGGGCTACGCACTGAAGCTTTCTTT
>TRBV6-5|TRBJ2-2|-|14|-
CASTHNLGTGELFF
TGTGCCAGCACCCACAACCTAGGGACAGGGGAGCTGTTTTTT
>TRBV6-1|TRBJ1-5|-|16|-
CASSEGVPYSNQPQHF
TGTGCCAGCAGTGAAGGGGTTCCGTATAGCAATCAGCCCCAGCATTTT
>TRBV6-4|TRBJ2-3|-|15|TRBD2
CVSRRSGRAGDTQYF
TGTGTCAGCAGACGCAGCGGGAGGGCCGGAGATACGCAGTATTTT
>TRBV25-1|TRBJ1-2|-|14|-
CASSNPGAGGGHTF
TGTGCCAGCAGTAACCCAGGGGCCGGCGGTGGCCACACCTTC
>TRBV5-4|TRBJ2-5|many|16|-
CASSLYLGWGGETQYF
TGTGCCAGCAGCTTGTATCTAGGCTGGGGAGGAGAGACCCAGTACTTC
>TRBV5-1|TRBJ2-7|medium-sized|14|TRBD1
CASSLLGQAYEQYF
TGCGCCAGCAGCTTGTTGGGACAGGCCTACGAGCAGTACTTC
>TRBV7-6|TRBJ2-1|-|16|TRBD2
CASSLGGSGGGNEQFF
TGTGCCAGCAGCTTAGGGGGTAGCGGGGGGGGTAATGAGCAGTTCTTC
>TRBV29-1|TRBJ1-2|many|12|-
CSASQGDYGYTF
TGCAGCGCCTCGCAGGGTGACTATGGCTACACCTTC
>TRBV11-2|TRBJ2-7|many|13|-
CASSLGAFYEQYF
TGTGCCAGCAGCCTCGGGGCGTTCTACGAGCAGTACTTC
>TRBV10-3|TRBJ2-7|-|16|TRBD2
CAIREQAGGPVGEQYF
TGTGCCATCAGGGAACAAGCGGGAGGGCCGGTAGGCGAGCAGTACTTC
>TRBV4-1|TRBJ1-2|-|17|-
CASSQPSGYGANYGYTF
TGCGCCAGCAGCCAACCCAGCGGTTACGGGGCTAACTATGGCTACACCTTC
>TRBV11-2|TRBJ1-2|-|19|TRBD1
CASSSRMGQGAPANYGYTF
TGTGCCAGCAGCTCGCGAATGGGACAGGGGGCTCCGGCTAACTATGGCTACACCTTC
>TRBV4-2|TRBJ1-2|-|14|TRBD1
CASSHDRVYYGYTF
TGTGCCAGCAGCCACGACAGGGTGTACTATGGCTACACCTTC
>TRBV2|TRBJ1-2|-|13|-
CASSERVEVGYTF
TGTGCCAGCAGTGAACGGGTTGAAGTTGGCTACACCTTC
>TRBV7-9|TRBJ2-3|-|16|TRBD1
CASSRDRGTQRDTQYF
TGTGCCAGCAGCCGAGACAGGGGAACACAAAGAGATACGCAGTATTTT
>TRBV20-1|TRBJ2-7|-|14|TRBD2
CSARLAGGRDEQYF
TGCAGTGCTAGACTAGCGGGAGGGCGGGACGAGCAGTACTTC
>TRBV10-1|TRBJ2-1|many|16|TRBD2
CASSPLAGEDQDEQFF
TGCGCCAGCAGTCCTCTAGCGGGAGAGGATCAGGATGAGCAGTTCTTC